The source of this T cell receptor beta chain is a study of cytomegalovirus exposure and HLA in healthy donors. Overall study context: The approximately 600 first-cohort repertoires shared a platform with the 130 or so validation repertoires, as reported in a later analysis.

The CDR3 has 14 amino acids. V shed 5 bases and J 3 bases; nucleotides not matched to a gene: 6. Germline assignment: CDR1 SEHNR and CDR2 FQNEAQ (reference sequence). Only in-frame clones appear in the TCRdb table, and some are missing; sequencing was by immunoSEQ multiplex PCR. The sample yields more than 250,000 clones, just over 85% seen once. The chain carries TRBV7-9 and TRBJ1-1; TRBD1 matches 7 bases. The sequence was obtained from a woman in her late teens or twenties in good health and CMV-seronegative. The sequenced material came from PBMCs. CDR3 residues: CASSTQTGYTEAFF. CDR3 sequence (DNA): TGTGCCAGCAGCACCCAGACAGGGTACACTGAAGCTTTCTTT. The variable domain in full, with the rest retrieved from reference TRBV7-9 and TRBJ1-1, is DTGVSQNPRHKITKRGQNVTFRCDPISEHNRLYWYRQTLGQGPEFLTYFQNEAQLEKSRLLSDRFSAERPKGSFSTLEIQRTEQGDSAMYLCASSTQTGYTEAFFGQGTRLTVV.